This is a list of T cell receptor beta chains from one sample in a study of cytomegalovirus exposure and HLA in healthy donors. Assay used: immunoSEQ multiplex PCR; TCRdb lists only in-frame clones, some missing. This sample has roughly 180,000 clones, with around 77% found just once. The sequencing sample was made of PBMCs. These receptor sequences come from a woman between 25 and 40 years old in good health and CMV-seronegative. The CDR3 runs from the conserved cysteine through the conserved F or W. D genes are given only for firm matches. Clone size is shown for a subset of rows, as once, few, many or a class of expanded clone.

clone size,J gene,D gene,V gene,CDR3 DNA,CDR3 protein
-,TRBJ2-5,TRBD2,TRBV18,TGTGCCAGCTCTCCACTGGGCGGGGGGTTCGCAGAGACCCAGTACTTC,CASSPLGGGFAETQYF
-,TRBJ2-3,-,TRBV15,TGTGCCACCAGCAGAGCTAGGGGGAGCACAGATACGCAGTATTTT,CATSRARGSTDTQYF
-,TRBJ1-2,TRBD1,TRBV5-4,TGTGCCAGCAGCTTGGACAGGGGATTCTATGGCTACACCTTC,CASSLDRGFYGYTF
-,TRBJ1-1,-,TRBV30,TGTGCCTGGACTGTTGGCGGGGGCCGGCGGAACACTGAAGCTTTCTTT,CAWTVGGGRRNTEAFF
once,TRBJ1-2,TRBD1,TRBV15,TGTGCCACCAGCAATCGACAGGGTCAAGGCTACACCTTC,CATSNRQGQGYTF
-,TRBJ2-3,TRBD1,TRBV5-1,TGCGCCAGCGGTGGACAGGGGGCGTCGGATACGCAGTATTTT,CASGGQGASDTQYF
few,TRBJ2-6,TRBD1,TRBV29-1,TGCAGCGCCACAGGGGACAGGGGTTCTGGGGCCAACGTCCTGACTTTC,CSATGDRGSGANVLTF
-,TRBJ1-1,-,TRBV5-1,TGCGCCAGCAGCGAGGAGGGGCAGGGCACTGAAGCTTTCTTT,CASSEEGQGTEAFF
-,TRBJ2-5,-,TRBV9,TGTGCCAGCAGGGGGGCTTCGCAAGAGACCCAGTACTTC,CASRGASQETQYF
once,TRBJ1-2,-,TRBV7-8,TGTGCCAGCAGCTTAGGACAGAACTATGGCTACACCTTC,CASSLGQNYGYTF
-,TRBJ1-2,-,TRBV15,TGTGCCACCAGCAGAGATCGAGGGAATCGCAACTATGGCTACACCTTC,CATSRDRGNRNYGYTF
once,TRBJ2-1,TRBD2,TRBV7-9,TGTGCCAGCAGCTTAACCGGGGGGGTATACAATGAGCAGTTCTTC,CASSLTGGVYNEQFF
-,TRBJ2-7,TRBD1,TRBV5-1,TGCGCCAGCAGCTTCGGACAGGGGGTCTACGAGCAGTACTTC,CASSFGQGVYEQYF
-,TRBJ1-1,-,TRBV14,TGTGCCAGCAGCCCCTCGGTAAACACTGAAGCTTTCTTT,CASSPSVNTEAFF
few,TRBJ2-1,-,TRBV18,TGTGCCAGCTCACCACCGGAGGTGAGCTCCTACAATGAGCAGTTCTTC,CASSPPEVSSYNEQFF
-,TRBJ1-6,-,TRBV5-1,TGCGCCAGCAGCTGGAGCGGAAGCTCCTATAATTCACCCCTCCACTTT,CASSWSGSSYNSPLHF
-,TRBJ1-2,-,TRBV25-1,TGTGCCAGCAGTGAATTTGTGGACATCCGCCAGGGCTACACCTTC,CASSEFVDIRQGYTF
few,TRBJ2-6,-,TRBV19,TGTGCCAGTATTGGAGGCTCTGGGGCCAACGTCCTGACTTTC,CASIGGSGANVLTF
-,TRBJ1-6,TRBD1,TRBV7-9,TGTGCCAGCAGCGAGACAGGGCCGATTAATTCACCCCTCCACTTT,CASSETGPINSPLHF
-,TRBJ2-2,TRBD2,TRBV18,TGTGCCAGCTCCCACCAACGGGGGGTGACGAACACCGGGGAGCTGTTTTTT,CASSHQRGVTNTGELFF
-,TRBJ1-3,-,TRBV5-1,TGCGCCAGCAGCTTGAACGGGTTCAGCTCTGGAAACACCATATATTTT,CASSLNGFSSGNTIYF
-,TRBJ2-5,-,TRBV11-2,TGTGCCAGCAGCTTAGTCCGCGGGACCCAAGAGACCCAGTACTTC,CASSLVRGTQETQYF
-,TRBJ1-2,-,TRBV9,TGTGCCAGCAGCGTAACCCAGGCTTCACGGTATGGCTACACCTTC,CASSVTQASRYGYTF
few,TRBJ1-4,-,TRBV2,TGTGCCAGCAGTGAAGTAGGAGGATATGAAAAACTGTTTTTT,CASSEVGGYEKLFF
few,TRBJ2-3,-,TRBV5-5,TGTGCCAGCAGCTTGCCAGGGTCCACAGATACGCAGTATTTT,CASSLPGSTDTQYF
-,TRBJ2-5,-,TRBV4-2,TGTGCCAGCAGCCAAGATCCTACCCAAGAGACCCAGTACTTC,CASSQDPTQETQYF
-,TRBJ2-5,-,TRBV4-3,TGCGCCAGCAGCCAACTAGCAGAGATCGGGGGAGAGACCCAGTACTTC,CASSQLAEIGGETQYF
-,TRBJ2-5,-,TRBV11-1,TGTGCCAGCAGCTTAGGGCCCCTGGAGACCCAGTACTTC,CASSLGPLETQYF
-,TRBJ2-7,-,TRBV27,TGTGCCAGCAGTTTAAGCAGAGGCGAGCAGTACTTC,CASSLSRGEQYF
-,TRBJ2-1,TRBD1,TRBV4-3,TGCGCCAGCAGCCTAGACAGGGCCTCCTACAATGAGCAGTTCTTC,CASSLDRASYNEQFF
-,TRBJ2-3,TRBD2,TRBV6-1,TGTGCCAGCAAACGGGGGGGCACAGATACGCAGTATTTT,CASKRGGTDTQYF
-,TRBJ1-2,-,TRBV9,TGTGCCAGCAGCGTAGATGTGGGGCGCGGCTATGGCTACACCTTC,CASSVDVGRGYGYTF
few,TRBJ1-4,TRBD1,TRBV6-1,TGTGCCAGCAGTGTCGTACAGGGGAGGGAAAAACTGTTTTTT,CASSVVQGREKLFF
-,TRBJ2-1,-,TRBV29-1,TGCAGCGTTACAGGCGGGGGCGCGGGGGCCTCCTACAATGAGCAGTTCTTC,CSVTGGGAGASYNEQFF
-,TRBJ2-7,-,TRBV7-8,TGTGCCAGCGGCCTACAGGATTACGAGCAGTACTTC,CASGLQDYEQYF
-,TRBJ1-2,-,TRBV18,TGTGCCAGCTCCGGGATCTTGGAGGACGGCTACACCTTC,CASSGILEDGYTF
-,TRBJ2-6,-,TRBV7-3,TGTGCCAGCAGCTTTATCCCGGACAGCATCTCTGGGGCCAACGTCCTGACTTTC,CASSFIPDSISGANVLTF
-,TRBJ2-1,TRBD1,TRBV15,TGTGCCACCAGCAGAGCCCCTTCCGGGACAGGGGGGAGAAATGAGCAGTTCTTC,CATSRAPSGTGGRNEQFF
-,TRBJ2-1,-,TRBV5-1,TGCGCCAGCAGCTTGGTAACGGGGTACAATGAGCAGTTCTTC,CASSLVTGYNEQFF
-,TRBJ1-1,-,TRBV7-3,TGTGCCAGCAGCTCAAAAGGGGTTGTATCGAACACTGAAGCTTTCTTT,CASSSKGVVSNTEAFF
-,TRBJ2-5,TRBD1,TRBV6-1,TGTGCCAGCCGACGTACAGGGGGAGAGACCCAGTACTTC,CASRRTGGETQYF
-,TRBJ1-1,-,TRBV6-5,TGTGCCAGCAGTTACGAGGTGGCAGGGCCCACTGAAGCTTTCTTT,CASSYEVAGPTEAFF